Listed below are T cell receptor beta chains from one sample, sequenced in a study of patients and donors after allogeneic stem cell transplantation. MiXCR was run by TCRdb on the RT-PCR reads, yielding one entry per CDR3 protein. The sample has over 400,000 distinct CDR3 sequences; 16% are singletons. The sequenced material came from blood, either unsorted or a sorted T cell fraction (not recorded which). The receptors stem from a human donor who was either an allogeneic HSCT recipient or a stem cell or donor lymphocyte infusion donor (not recorded which). It is not recorded whose cells these are; they may come from a transplant donor. The conserved cysteine and the conserved F or W are not part of the CDR3 here.

v_call: TRBV30; cdr3_aa: AWNRGSYEQY
v_call: TRBV6-1; cdr3_aa: ATSYPNTEAF
v_call: TRBV18; cdr3_aa: ASSPRSTSDRRGEQF
v_call: TRBV29-1; cdr3_aa: SVEATGGKYEQY
v_call: TRBV20-1; cdr3_aa: SAPGQGLGDAEAF
v_call: TRBV2; cdr3_aa: ASSVLAAPSGYT
v_call: TRBV11-1; cdr3_aa: ASSLTGVFSYNEQF
v_call: TRBV6-1; cdr3_aa: ASSRDVENSPLH
v_call: TRBV6-5; cdr3_aa: ASSYAARGANYGYT
v_call: TRBV29-1; cdr3_aa: SVGDRAAF
v_call: TRBV13; cdr3_aa: ASSHLPAEAF
v_call: TRBV20-1; cdr3_aa: SARALRTSHRLPWAYEQY
v_call: TRBV7-9; cdr3_aa: ASSHGTSGGRTYEQY
v_call: TRBV5-1; cdr3_aa: ASSSRMGDRGRPRYEQY
v_call: TRBV5-1; cdr3_aa: ASSSGTPRGDTQY
v_call: TRBV18; cdr3_aa: ASSPEDGRNTEAF
v_call: TRBV12-3/TRBV12-4; cdr3_aa: ASSFVVGGAPGELF
v_call: TRBV20-1; cdr3_aa: SARRRLAGGGMIETQY
v_call: TRBV5-5; cdr3_aa: ASSLAPGNQPQH
v_call: TRBV5-1; cdr3_aa: ASSLAPISEKLF
v_call: TRBV12-3/TRBV12-4; cdr3_aa: ASSFGDSYNEQF
v_call: TRBV16; cdr3_aa: ASSQGEQYGTDTQY
v_call: TRBV5-1; cdr3_aa: ASSLGAGGPSEQY
v_call: TRBV5-5; cdr3_aa: ASSSEGDTEAF
v_call: TRBV29-1; cdr3_aa: SCDRGNTEAF
v_call: TRBV15; cdr3_aa: ATSVRDHGTGELF